This TCR beta chain originates from a study of shared clonotypes between healthy human individuals. Study information: A donor's plate count was three for CD4 naive and three for CD4 memory; CD8 naive had two and CD8 memory one.

CD45RO-negative cells were positively selected for CCR7, leaving out terminally differentiated effector memory CD45RA+ cells. General observations from the study: The authors sampled blood alone, and tissue repertoires likely differ. Represented diversity, genetic and exposure-history alike, was limited by few donors.

In regard to this clone: No antigen is known for it.

The V and J ends lost 3 bases and 5 bases, in that order; junction bases with no gene match: 6. The length of the CDR3 is 16 residues. The germline CDR1 and CDR2 sequences are MNHNS and SASEGT. Sequencing was performed with immunoSEQ multiplex PCR; in TCRdb, only in-frame clones are kept and a portion is missing. The sample carries approximately 1.9 million clones, about 94% recorded once. This chain uses TRBV6-1 with TRBJ2-7, with 14 bases aligning to TRBD2. Sequencing was carried out using naive CD8+ T cells from PBMCs. This TCR came from a man between 18 and 35 years old in good health. Some clones in this sample may be carry-over from other donors' samples. The DNA of the CDR3 is TGTGCCAGCAGTGATGGGACTAGCGGGAGTTTCCACGAGCAGTACTTC. This sequence encodes CASSDGTSGSFHEQYF.